The 14 T cell receptor beta chains below were found in one sample sequenced in a study of CD4 T cell repertoires in COVID-19. The protocol was immunoSEQ multiplex PCR, while the TCRdb copy is restricted to in-frame clones and leaves out a portion. Of fewer than 25,000 clones in the sample, roughly 84% are singletons; the top ten hold less than 0.7%. The memory T cells were sequenced right after ex vivo isolation, without culture. This specimen was central memory CD4+ T cells from blood, taken before the COVID-19 pandemic. These receptors all stem from a human donor who had COVID-19.

This chain connects TRBV29-1 to TRBJ2-3, with TRBD1 matching 7 bases. CDR1 and CDR2 (germline): SQVTM, ANQGSEA. The CDR3 sequence is 13 residues long. Trimming removed 4 bases from V and 1 base from J; junction bases left unmatched: 2. CDR3 sequence (DNA): TGCAGCGTTGGTACAGGGGGCACAGATACGCAGTATTTT. Translating gives CSVGTGGTDTQYF.

As to this clone: This CDR3 is also generated by other DNA sequences in the sample. The CDR3 here is CASSLGDRQETQYF. CDR3 in DNA: TGCGCCAGCAGCTTGGGGGACAGACAAGAGACCCAGTACTTC. This rearrangement joins TRBV5-1 to TRBJ2-5; TRBD1 matches 7 bases. Trimming at V came to 0 bases and at J to 2 bases, leaving 1 base not matched to a gene. The CDR3 totals 14 residues. The germline CDR1 and CDR2 sequences are SGHRS and YFSETQ.

The chain carries TRBV6-5 and TRBJ2-1; 7 bases fit TRBD1. This CDR3 contains 13 residues. V dropped 6 bases and J dropped 5; count of bases not matched to a gene: 4. Germline-derived CDR1 and CDR2 are MNHEY and SVGAGI. CDR3 protein: CASRLGQHNEQFF. CDR3 nucleotide sequence: TGTGCCAGCAGACTGGGACAGCACAATGAGCAGTTCTTC.

The chain employs TRBV7-2 and TRBJ2-1, with D tentatively TRBD1 (7 bases). The V end was cut by 5 bases, the J end by 10 bases, with 18 bases between. CDR3 length: 14 amino acids. Germline V gene sequence: CDR1 SGHTA, CDR2 FQGNSA. The CDR3 bases are TGTGCCAGCAGCCCGGGACTCCTACAGGGGGAGCAGTTCTTC. Its translation is CASSPGLLQGEQFF. Drawing the rest from reference TRBV7-2 and TRBJ2-1, the complete variable domain is GAGVSQSPSNKVTEKGKDVELRCDPISGHTALYWYRQSLGQGLEFLIYFQGNSAPDKSGLPSDRFSAERTGGSVSTLTIQRTQQEDSAVYLCASSPGLLQGEQFFGPGTRLTVL.

The chain carries TRBV4-2 and TRBJ2-5; 11 bases line up with TRBD2. Germline V gives CDR1 LGHNA, CDR2 YNFKEQ. The CDR3 is 17 amino acids. V shed 0 bases and J 2 bases; nucleotides not matched to a gene: 5. This CDR3 reads CASSQELAGANQETQYF. Written as DNA, the CDR3 is TGTGCCAGCAGCCAAGAACTAGCGGGGGCTAATCAAGAGACCCAGTACTTC.

V is TRBV6-1 and J is TRBJ2-3, with D unresolved. Germline CDR1 reads MNHNS; CDR2 reads SASEGT. The CDR3 sequence is 17 residues long. The V end was cut by 0 bases, the J end by 0 bases, with 13 bases between. CDR3: CASSEAAAAMSTDTQYF. The CDR3 DNA sequence: TGTGCCAGCAGTGAAGCGGCGGCGGCTATGAGCACAGATACGCAGTATTTT.

The V call is TRBV7-2, the J call TRBJ2-3; 7 bases are shared with TRBD2. The CDR3 covers 14 residues. V lost 5 bases and J lost 3; bases outside the gene matches: 5. Germline V gene sequence: CDR1 SGHTA, CDR2 FQGNSA. CDR3 residues: CASSPSGQTDTQYF. In nucleotides, the CDR3 is TGTGCCAGCAGCCCTAGCGGACAAACAGATACGCAGTATTTT.

This sequence joins TRBV5-1 and TRBJ2-6; D remains ambiguous. This CDR3 is 15 amino acids long. Germline CDR1 SGHRS, CDR2 YFSETQ. Trimming stripped 0 bases from V and 0 bases from J, with 4 bases between. This CDR3 is CASSLGISGANVLTF. The CDR3 DNA reads TGCGCCAGCAGCTTGGGTATCTCTGGGGCCAACGTCCTGACTTTC.

The V and J genes are TRBV5-1 and TRBJ2-2; 8 positions agree with TRBD1. CDR1 and CDR2 from the germline V gene are SGHRS and YFSETQ. V shed 4 bases and J 1 base; nucleotides not matched to a gene: 6. The CDR3 has 16 residues. For the CDR3, the DNA is TGCGCCAGCAGCACCACCGGGACAGGGAACACCGGGGAGCTGTTTTTT. Protein sequence: CASSTTGTGNTGELFF.

The rearrangement joins TRBV19 to TRBJ2-2; no definite D call. The length of the CDR3 is 15 residues. Germline V CDR1 and CDR2: LNHDA, SQIVND (reference sequence). Trimming left V 3 bases short and J 0 bases short, with 8 bases between. CDR3 sequence reads: CASSITPANTGELFF. The CDR3 coding sequence is TGTGCCAGTAGTATTACCCCAGCGAACACCGGGGAGCTGTTTTTT. Drawing the rest from reference TRBV19 and TRBJ2-2, the complete variable domain is DGGITQSPKYLFRKEGQNVTLSCEQNLNHDAMYWYRQDPGQGLRLIYYSQIVNDFQKGDIAEGYSVSREKKESFPLTVTSAQKNPTAFYLCASSITPANTGELFFGEGSRLTVL.

The chain is built from TRBV28 and TRBJ1-5; perhaps TRBD1 as D (5 bases). The CDR3 is 14 residues long. The ends were cut back, 3 bases at V and 2 bases at J, with 8 bases in the middle. The germline gives CDR1 MDHEN, CDR2 SYDVKM. The CDR3 spells CASSFVQGNQPQHF. The CDR3 DNA follows: TGTGCCAGCAGTTTTGTACAGGGCAATCAGCCCCAGCATTTT.

The chain is built from TRBV28 and TRBJ2-7; a weak D match, TRBD1 (6 bases). The ends were cut back, 8 bases at V and 4 bases at J, with 21 bases in the middle. Germline V lookup: CDR1 MDHEN, CDR2 SYDVKM. This CDR3 has 15 amino acids. The CDR3 spells CASGGRERSGYEQYF. The CDR3 coding sequence is TGTGCCAGCGGGGGCCGTGAACGGTCAGGATACGAGCAGTACTTC. The complete variable domain, with remaining parts taken from reference TRBV28 and TRBJ2-7, reads DVKVTQSSRYLVKRTGEKVFLECVQDMDHENMFWYRQDPGLGLRLIYFSYDVKMKEKGDIPEGYSVSREKKERFSLILESASTNQTSMYLCASGGRERSGYEQYFGPGTRLTVT.

The chain employs TRBV6-1 and TRBJ2-7; 12 bases line up with TRBD2. V was clipped by 0 bases and J by 6 bases; unmatched bases: 9. The CDR3 has 17 residues. The germline V gene has CDR1 MNHNS and CDR2 SASEGT. DNA of the CDR3: TGTGCCAGCAGTGAAGCCGGGCGACTAGCGGGAGCCCCCGAGCAGTACTTC. Its protein is CASSEAGRLAGAPEQYF.

This chain uses TRBV5-4 with TRBJ1-2, with D unclear. V was trimmed by 7 bases and J by 4 bases, leaving 23 bases between them. This CDR3 has 16 amino acids. Germline CDR1 is SGHNT and CDR2 is YYREEE (reference sequence). The DNA for the CDR3 is TGTGCCAGCCACTGCCATGTACCAGGAAAGACCTATGGCTACACCTTC. It codes for CASHCHVPGKTYGYTF.